This entry lists 17 T cell receptor beta chains sequenced from one sample in a study of T-cell reconstitution after alpha-beta-depleted transplantation in children (dated by TCRdb to the mid-2010s). Library method: PCR. Data came from an Illumina HiSeq 2500. TCR libraries were prepared with molecular barcoding, using unique molecular identifiers to normalize TCRbeta repertoire quantification. TCRdb took the public reads, trimmed them with fastp at Q25, ran MiXCR for clone calling and kept in-frame beta chains. Every distinct CDR3 protein forms one entry, paired with its most common genes and DNA. For this sample the table gives about 610,000 distinct CDR3 sequences, of which about 10% were detected only once. The top ten hold 4% of the sample. Sequencing used PBMCs from the stem cell graft donor, obtained from the stem cell graft. Receptors were obtained from a human donor who donated a stem cell graft to a child with acute myeloid leukemia.

This clonotype turned up a few times. The CDR3 DNA follows: TGTGCCAGCAGCCCTGGAGGGCTTCAAAACATTCAGTACTTC. Amino acid sequence: CASSPGGLQNIQYF. The chain employs TRBV9 and TRBJ2-4; D might be TRBD2 (6 bases). The CDR3 is 14 residues long. Per germline, CDR1 SGDLS and CDR2 YYNGEE. The V end was cut by 4 bases, the J end by 5 bases, with 13 bases between.

This clonotype was detected a few times. The chain uses TRBV20-1 and TRBJ1-1; 7 bases are shared with TRBD1. Germline values: CDR1 DFQATT, CDR2 SNEGSKA (reference sequence). V shed 6 bases and J 5 bases; nucleotides not matched to a gene: 15. The CDR3 runs 15 residues. CDR3 bases: TGCAGTGCAGACGAGGGCTCAGGGGGAAGGACTGAAGCTTTCTTT. Amino acids: CSADEGSGGRTEAFF.

The chain is built from TRBV4-3 and TRBJ2-1; the match to TRBD2 covers 11 bases. The CDR3 consists of 18 residues. V shed 3 bases and J 1 base; nucleotides not matched to a gene: 8. Germline V lookup: CDR1 LGHNA, CDR2 YSLEER. CDR3: CASSQSPGLADSYNEQFF. The CDR3 DNA is TGCGCCAGCAGCCAGAGCCCGGGACTAGCGGATTCCTACAATGAGCAGTTCTTC.

This clonotype has ten or more counts. The chain employs TRBV6-2 or TRBV6-3 and TRBJ2-7, with a tentative D call TRBD1 (6 bases). CDR3 size: 15 residues. From germline, CDR1 is MNHEY and CDR2 SVGEGT. V was cut by 7 bases and J by 0 bases, with 16 bases left in between. CDR3 amino acids: CASKHRDTSSYEQYF. As DNA, the CDR3 is TGTGCCAGCAAACACCGGGACACGAGCTCCTACGAGCAGTACTTC.

The CDR3 DNA is TGTGCCACCAGTGAATCGGGACGCGAAAGGAGACAGTACTTC. This sequence encodes CATSESGRERRQYF. The rearrangement links TRBV24-1 to TRBJ2-7, with D possibly called TRBD1 or TRBD2 (5 bases each). Germline V gene lookup returns CDR1 KGHDR and CDR2 SFDVKD. This CDR3 is built from 14 residues. The germline V and J ends were trimmed by 4 bases and 10 bases, with 19 bases remaining between them.

The chain is built from TRBV4-2 and TRBJ1-5, with TRBD1 as a possible D gene (5 bases). Trimming shortened V by 8 bases and J by 2 bases, and 19 bases separated the two germline ends. This CDR3 spans 16 amino acids. In germline, CDR1 is LGHNA, CDR2 YNFKEQ. The CDR3 nucleotides read TGTGCCAGCGGACGCGTGGAGGGGTTTGGCAATCAGCCCCAGCATTTT. It translates to CASGRVEGFGNQPQHF.

This clonotype was picked up a small number of times. The J gene is TRBJ2-1, the V gene TRBV7-8; TRBD2 aligns across 13 bases. The CDR3 runs to 17 residues. Germline V lookup: CDR1 SGHVS, CDR2 FQNEAQ. Trimming at V came to 1 base and at J to 3 bases, leaving 3 bases not matched to a gene. This chain's CDR3 is CASSLGTSGSYYNEQFF. The CDR3 DNA reads as TGTGCCAGCAGCTTAGGGACTAGCGGGAGTTACTACAATGAGCAGTTCTTC.

The rearrangement joins TRBV18 to TRBJ1-2; D not resolved. Germline CDR1 is KGHSH and CDR2 is LQKENI. V lost 0 bases and J lost 0, with 8 bases in between. The CDR3 consists of 15 residues. CDR3 sequence (DNA): TGTGCCAGCTCACCACCGCCGACACCTAACTATGGCTACACCTTC. Its translation is CASSPPPTPNYGYTF.

This clonotype was found many times. The chain has TRBV29-1 and TRBJ2-3; D is possibly TRBD1 (6 bases). The CDR3 consists of 13 residues. V lost 6 bases and J lost 6, with 16 bases in between. Germline assignment: CDR1 SQVTM and CDR2 ANQGSEA. The CDR3 is CSVLTGKADTQYF. The CDR3, as DNA: TGCAGCGTCCTTACAGGGAAAGCGGATACGCAGTATTTT.

This clonotype came up a few times. The genes are TRBV29-1 and TRBJ2-7; the D is unclear. The germline CDR1 and CDR2 sequences are SQVTM and ANQGSEA. The CDR3 is 11 amino acids. V was cut by 3 bases and J by 3 bases, with 6 bases left in between. The CDR3 bases are TGCAGCGTTGATCTGGGCTACGAGCAGTACTTC. This sequence encodes CSVDLGYEQYF.

In this sample, this clonotype turned up many times. The J gene is TRBJ2-1, the V gene TRBV4-2, with D perhaps TRBD2 (5 bases). Germline assignment: CDR1 LGHNA and CDR2 YNFKEQ. The V end lost 4 bases, the J end lost 8 bases, and 15 bases lay between the germline ends. The CDR3 totals 14 residues. CDR3 loop: CASSLAQQRDEQFF. The CDR3 DNA follows: TGTGCCAGCAGCCTGGCCCAGCAGAGGGATGAGCAGTTCTTC.

This clonotype was counted between two and nine times. The chain is built from TRBV6-5 and TRBJ2-3; 11 positions agree with TRBD2. The CDR3 is made up of 17 amino acids. The junction had 7 bases not matched to a gene; V was cut back by 0 bases and J by 5 bases. Per the germline V gene, CDR1 is MNHEY and CDR2 is SVGAGI. CDR3 amino acids: CASSYSFTSGSKDTQYF. The CDR3 coding sequence is TGTGCCAGCAGTTACTCGTTTACTAGCGGGAGTAAAGATACGCAGTATTTT.

This clonotype was observed many times. The chain couples TRBV9 to TRBJ2-1, with TRBD1 identical over 9 bases. CDR1 is SGDLS, CDR2 YYNGEE, per germline. J gave up 8 bases and V 0 bases, and 9 bases lay outside the gene matches. The length of the CDR3 is 16 residues. The CDR3 coding sequence is TGTGCCAGCAGCGTAGATGACAGGGGGGGGGACGATGAGCAGTTCTTC. This encodes CASSVDDRGGDDEQFF.

V and J are TRBV3-1 and TRBJ1-2; the match to TRBD1 covers 7 bases. Germline values: CDR1 LGHDT, CDR2 YNNKEL (reference sequence). The CDR3 loop spans 14 amino acids. V shed 1 base, J shed 4 bases, and the junction held 3 bases outside the gene matches. CDR3 coding DNA: TGTGCCAGCAGCCAAGTCAAGGGGGCCTATGGCTACACCTTC. It translates to CASSQVKGAYGYTF.

This clonotype was detected many times. The chain is built from TRBV6-4 and TRBJ2-1; no definite D call. Germline V gene lookup returns CDR1 MRHNA and CDR2 SNTAGT. This CDR3 spans 13 amino acids. Deletions cut 2 bases from V and 7 bases from J, with 9 bases between. CDR3 bases: TGTGCCAGCAGTGACGGGATGTGGAATGAGCAGTTCTTC. Encoded protein: CASSDGMWNEQFF.

This clonotype was detected only a few times. V usage is TRBV6-5 and J usage is TRBJ2-7; the D is unclear. Germline CDR1 and CDR2: MNHEY and SVGAGI. Trimming took off 6 bases at V and 5 bases at J, with 11 bases between the two ends. This CDR3 spans 12 amino acids. The CDR3 DNA follows: TGTGCCAGCAGCCCACGGACGCACGAGCAGTACTTC. Translating it yields CASSPRTHEQYF.

This clonotype was counted a few times. The gene calls are TRBV7-2 and TRBJ2-7; the D gene could be TRBD1 or TRBD2 (6 bases each). The germline V gene encodes CDR1 SGHTA and CDR2 FQGNSA. This CDR3 is 14 amino acids long. Trimming cost V 5 bases and J 7 bases, with 18 bases left between them. In DNA, the CDR3 is TGTGCCAGCAGCCTCCAGCTAGGGGGGCGAGAGCAGTACTTC. The encoded protein is CASSLQLGGREQYF. Filled out from reference TRBV7-2 and TRBJ2-7, the complete variable domain reads GAGVSQSPSNKVTEKGKDVELRCDPISGHTALYWYRQSLGQGLEFLIYFQGNSAPDKSGLPSDRFSAERTGGSVSTLTIQRTQQEDSAVYLCASSLQLGGREQYFGPGTRLTVT.